This T cell receptor (beta chain) was obtained from a study of early T cells in non-severe SARS-CoV-2 infection. As for the study in general: The sequenced material was bulk RNA from unsorted whole blood, and its chains were unpaired. Study-level findings and limits: VDJdb matching favored anti-spike CD8 responses, missing private and CD4 specificities.

V lost 6 bases to trimming and J lost 2 bases; unmatched junction nucleotides: 2. The CDR3 loop spans 13 amino acids. Germline loops: CDR1 LNHDA, CDR2 SQIVND (reference sequence). Attached unique molecular identifiers marked individual cDNA molecules. TCRdb re-derived calls from the 5' RACE reads in MiXCR, one entry per CDR3 protein. The sample holds tens of thousands of distinct CDR3 sequences, under 7.5% seen once. On this clonotype: Its antigen is as yet unknown.

Sequencing input: whole blood. This TCR derives from an adult who was a healthcare worker with PCR-confirmed SARS-CoV-2 infection or an uninfected control (not recorded which). This sequence joins TRBV19 and TRBJ2-5; TRBD1 aligns across 8 bases. The DNA for the CDR3 is TGTGCCAGTAGCAACAGGGGGCAAGAGACCCAGTACTTC. Protein product: CASSNRGQETQYF.